This T cell receptor beta chain was profiled in a study of blood T cell repertoires in COVID-19. Study as a whole: Acute and convalescent COVID-19 specimens originated in the United States, Italy and Spain. PBMCs, B-cell-depleted T cells, or T cells were the source of the cDNA or gDNA that made up the material.

This clone was found once. CDR3 size: 19 residues. Trimming took 3 bases from V and 3 from J, leaving 23 bases between them. Per the germline V gene, CDR1 is MNHEY and CDR2 is SMNVEV (reference sequence). Per the study methods: Using reference gene primer amplification, nucleated cell counts were estimated. The method was immunoSEQ multiplex PCR; TCRdb's version includes in-frame clones alone and lacks a portion of them. That table furnishes V, J and clone size, whereas the DNA furnished D and trimming. The sample yields around 260,000 clones, approximately 80% seen once. The receptor comes from a man aged 55 to 70 with acute or convalescent COVID-19. The chain carries TRBV27 and TRBJ2-2, with D possibly being TRBD2 (5 bases). Specimen: peripheral blood. The CDR3 DNA follows: TGTGCCAGCAGTTTGTATCGGGGTTTCGTTGATGTTTACACCGGGGAGCTGTTTTTT. It yields the protein CASSLYRGFVDVYTGELFF.